A single sample is the source of the 18 T cell receptor beta chains below, sequenced in a study of cytomegalovirus exposure and HLA in healthy donors. Vbeta (60) and Jbeta (13) primers were used in the PCR. Method: immunoSEQ multiplex PCR; TCRdb's copy keeps in-frame clones and lacks some. The sample records some 130,000 clones, 65% to 90% being singletons. Material: PBMCs. These receptors came from a male donor in good health and CMV-seropositive.

In DNA form, the CDR3 reads TGTGCCAGCAGCCAAGGACGGCGGGAGACCGACGAGCAGTACTTC. Protein sequence: CASSQGRRETDEQYF. The J gene is TRBJ2-7, the V gene TRBV4-2; 7 nucleotides align to TRBD2. Per germline, CDR1 LGHNA and CDR2 YNFKEQ. V was clipped by 1 base and J by 5 bases; unmatched bases: 8. CDR3 length: 15 residues.

This clone was observed a few times. This chain connects TRBV7-6 to TRBJ2-2, with 12 bases that match TRBD2. The CDR3 consists of 16 residues. V trimming: 1 base; J trimming: 7 bases; junction bases outside the gene matches: 4. Germline assignment: CDR1 SGHVS and CDR2 FNYEAQ. The chain's CDR3 is CASSLGLAGDVGELFF. DNA of the CDR3: TGTGCCAGCAGCTTAGGACTAGCGGGAGATGTCGGGGAGCTGTTTTTT. Full variable domain (rest looked up from reference TRBV7-6 and TRBJ2-2): GAGVSQSPRYKVTKRGQDVALRCDPISGHVSLYWYRQALGQGPEFLTYFNYEAQQDKSGLPNDRFSAERPEGSISTLTIQRTEQRDSAMYRCASSLGLAGDVGELFFGEGSRLTVL.

This clone has only one observation. The chain uses TRBV14 and TRBJ2-5; 8 positions match TRBD2. Trimming removed 2 bases from V and 5 bases from J; junction bases left unmatched: 13. CDR1 is SGHDN, CDR2 FVKESK, per germline. The CDR3 extends over 17 amino acids. DNA of the CDR3: TGTGCCAGCAGCCAATTTGGCGGGAGGATGTTTTCGGAGACCCAGTACTTC. Translated, it gives CASSQFGGRMFSETQYF.

V and J are TRBV5-4 and TRBJ2-7; 11 nucleotides line up with TRBD2. The J segment lost 6 bases and the V segment lost 3 bases, leaving 8 bases of the junction unmatched. CDR3 size: 15 residues. Germline CDR1 SGHNT, CDR2 YYREEE (reference sequence). The CDR3, as DNA: TGTGCCAGCAGCTCCCTTATAGCGGGAGGGACCGAGCAGTACTTC. This translates into CASSSLIAGGTEQYF.

Concerning this clone: A junction end diverges from the germline sequence, so it may reflect a read error. J is TRBJ2-3 and V is TRBV9, with TRBD2 identical over 7 bases. This CDR3 region has 16 residues. Germline-derived CDR1 and CDR2 are SGDLS and YYNGEE. The CDR3 loop reads CASSVSRGSVADAQYF. The DNA of the CDR3 is TGTGCCAGCAGCGTTTCCCGCGGGAGTGTCGCAGATGCGCAGTATTTT.

The chain recombines TRBV6-4 with TRBJ1-5; D is undetermined. The CDR3 has 14 residues. V gave up 3 bases and J gave up 2 bases, with 8 bases separating them. CDR1 MRHNA and CDR2 SNTAGT come from the germline V gene. CDR3 sequence: CASSESGGNQPQHF. The CDR3, as DNA: TGTGCCAGCAGTGAGTCCGGGGGCAATCAGCCCCAGCATTTT.

This rearrangement joins TRBV9 to TRBJ2-1; 8 nucleotides line up with TRBD2. The length of the CDR3 is 14 residues. V lost 3 bases and J lost 8; bases outside the gene matches: 7. Looked up from germline, CDR1 is SGDLS and CDR2 is YYNGEE. The CDR3 region has the DNA TGTGCCAGCAGCGCCAGCGGGAGTGACTATGAGCAGTTCTTC. This encodes CASSASGSDYEQFF.

The chain employs TRBV7-3 and TRBJ2-5, with TRBD2 identical over 7 bases. The CDR3 has 15 residues. Germline V CDR1 and CDR2: SGHTA, FQGTGA. Losses at the gene ends were 1 base for V and 4 bases for J; bases not matched to a gene: 6. DNA for the CDR3: TGTGCCAGCAGCTTAATGGGGGGGTCGGCAGAGACCCAGTACTTC. It codes for CASSLMGGSAETQYF.

The chain couples TRBV11-3 to TRBJ2-2; D gene ambiguous. This CDR3 region has 13 residues. Trimming took off 8 bases at V and 4 bases at J, with 11 bases between the two ends. Germline V gene data show CDR1 as SGHNT and CDR2 as YENEEA. The CDR3, as DNA: TGTGCCAGCTCATGGCTCCTCACCGGGGAGCTGTTTTTT. The encoded protein is CASSWLLTGELFF.

V is TRBV30 and J is TRBJ2-3, with TRBD1 matching over 7 bases. Germline CDR1 reads GTSNPN; CDR2 reads SVGIG (reference sequence). The CDR3 has 13 amino acids. J gave up 4 bases and V 7 bases, and 8 bases lay outside the gene matches. The DNA for the CDR3 is TGTGCCTCCAGACAGGGACACCCAGATACGCAGTATTTT. Its protein product is CASRQGHPDTQYF.

This clone was counted only a few times. The chain employs TRBV29-1 and TRBJ2-2, with D maybe TRBD1 (6 bases). Germline-derived CDR1 and CDR2 are SQVTM and ANQGSEA. The V end lost 4 bases, the J end lost 0 bases, and 9 bases lay between the germline ends. The CDR3 covers 14 residues. The CDR3 sequence is CSVGQVSNTGELFF. The DNA for the CDR3 is TGCAGCGTTGGACAGGTCTCGAACACCGGGGAGCTGTTTTTT.

The CDR3 loop is CASSEGLGGGYTF. The CDR3 DNA sequence: TGTGCCAGCAGTGAAGGTCTGGGGGGTGGCTACACCTTC. This chain uses TRBV2 with TRBJ1-2, with D maybe TRBD1 (5 bases). V gave up 1 base and J gave up 7 bases, with 10 bases separating them. Germline lookup yields CDR1 SNHLY and CDR2 FYNNEI. The CDR3 covers 13 residues.

The chain combines TRBV18 with TRBJ2-3, with D possibly TRBD1 on 5 matching bases. The germline CDR1 and CDR2 sequences are KGHSH and LQKENI. CDR3 length: 14 residues. V lost 7 bases and J 2 bases, leaving 13 bases between the germline ends. The CDR3 DNA is TGTGCCAGCTGTGAGACAGCCAACACAGATACGCAGTATTTT. It is translated as CASCETANTDTQYF.

The rearrangement joins TRBV5-6 to TRBJ1-5; D possibly corresponds to TRBD1 (6 bases). The CDR3 totals 13 residues. The germline V and J ends were trimmed by 2 bases and 7 bases, with 10 bases remaining between them. Germline values: CDR1 SGHDT, CDR2 YYEEEE. The DNA for the CDR3 is TGTGCCAGCAGCTTCGGGGGGGGCCAGCCCCAGCATTTT. Residues: CASSFGGGQPQHF.

This chain joins TRBV28 and TRBJ2-1; D gene uncertain. Germline V CDR1 and CDR2: MDHEN, SYDVKM. V dropped 4 bases and J dropped 0 bases, with 7 bases sitting between them. There are 14 residues in the CDR3. The CDR3 nucleotides read TGTGCCAGCAGTTCGCTCGGCTCCTACAATGAGCAGTTCTTC. It specifies CASSSLGSYNEQFF.

In nucleotides, the CDR3 is TGTGCCACCAGCACAGGGCGGTTATACGAGCAGTACTTC. Translating it yields CATSTGRLYEQYF. The V and J genes are TRBV15 and TRBJ2-7; D possibly corresponds to TRBD1 (5 bases). Trimming took off 4 bases at V and 4 bases at J, with 11 bases between the two ends. The CDR3 has 13 amino acids. Germline V lookup: CDR1 LNHNV, CDR2 YYDKDF (reference sequence).

The chain couples TRBV27 to TRBJ1-5, with TRBD1 identical over 7 bases. Germline CDR1 and CDR2: MNHEY and SMNVEV (reference sequence). CDR3 length: 15 residues. V dropped 5 bases and J dropped 6; count of bases not matched to a gene: 10. As DNA, the CDR3 is TGTGCCAGCAGTAGGACAGGAATAGCTAGTCAGCCCCAGCATTTT. It codes for CASSRTGIASQPQHF.

This clone was picked up one time. The chain combines TRBV6-6 with TRBJ1-5, with D uncertain. The germline gives CDR1 MNHNY, CDR2 SVGAGI (reference sequence). The CDR3 covers 14 residues. V was pared by 6 bases and J by 3 bases, with 12 bases between. The CDR3 DNA is TGTGCCAGCAGCTATACAGAAAACAATCAGCCCCAGCATTTT. Its translation is CASSYTENNQPQHF.